The rows below give T cell receptor beta chains drawn from one sample of a study of beta chain bispecific antibodies for T cell cancers. One entry per CDR3 protein, called by TCRdb with MiXCR from the 5' RACE reads. The table records tens of thousands of distinct CDR3 sequences, around 2.4% of them present only once. Antigens for these TCRs are unknown. Sequenced material: healthy donor T cells cultured with leukemia cells. These TCRs come from a human donor in good health. Some clones in this sample may be carry-over from other donors' samples. Each CDR3 is given with its conserved first and last residue. Fields, in order: clone size, D gene, V gene, J gene, CDR3 protein, CDR3 DNA. D genes are given only for firm matches. The size of a clone is reported for some rows only, either as once, few or many, or as a class for expanded clones.

abundance: many
d_gene: TRBD1
v_gene: TRBV11-2
j_gene: TRBJ2-7
CDR3aa: CASSKTGGRSYEQYF
CDR3nt: TGTGCCAGCAGCAAGACAGGGGGCCGCTCCTACGAGCAGTACTTC

abundance: medium-sized
d_gene: .
v_gene: TRBV7-2
j_gene: TRBJ2-7
CDR3aa: CASRAVDLSYEQYF
CDR3nt: TGTGCCAGCAGGGCGGTTGACCTCTCCTACGAGCAGTACTTC

abundance: many
d_gene: .
v_gene: TRBV15
j_gene: TRBJ2-7
CDR3aa: CATSSANPYEQYF
CDR3nt: TGTGCCACCAGCAGCGCAAATCCCTACGAGCAGTACTTC

abundance: many
d_gene: TRBD1
v_gene: TRBV24-1
j_gene: TRBJ2-3
CDR3aa: CATSEGTGGHLGTQYF
CDR3nt: TGTGCCACCAGTGAGGGGACAGGGGGTCATCTGGGTACGCAGTATTTT

abundance: many
d_gene: .
v_gene: TRBV5-1
j_gene: TRBJ2-5
CDR3aa: CASSKIGQTIYGETQYF
CDR3nt: TGCGCCAGCAGCAAGATCGGACAGACAATCTATGGAGAGACCCAGTACTTC

abundance: few
d_gene: .
v_gene: TRBV19
j_gene: TRBJ2-1
CDR3aa: CASSQVSRNEQFF
CDR3nt: TGTGCCAGTAGTCAGGTGAGCCGCAATGAGCAGTTCTTC

abundance: .
d_gene: TRBD2
v_gene: TRBV7-3
j_gene: TRBJ2-1
CDR3aa: CASSSKAGPYNEQFF
CDR3nt: TGTGCCAGCAGTTCAAAAGCGGGGCCCTACAATGAGCAGTTCTTC

abundance: medium-sized
d_gene: .
v_gene: TRBV20-1
j_gene: TRBJ2-1
CDR3aa: CSAETGPSYNEQFF
CDR3nt: TGCAGTGCCGAAACAGGGCCCTCCTACAATGAGCAGTTCTTC

abundance: many
d_gene: TRBD2
v_gene: TRBV9
j_gene: TRBJ2-1
CDR3aa: CASSVDGTSGGQEQFF
CDR3nt: TGTGCCAGCAGCGTAGACGGGACTAGCGGGGGCCAAGAGCAGTTCTTC

abundance: few
d_gene: TRBD2
v_gene: TRBV27
j_gene: TRBJ2-1
CDR3aa: CASSSGGPSYNEQFF
CDR3nt: TGTGCCAGCAGTTCGGGGGGGCCGTCCTACAATGAGCAGTTCTTC

abundance: many
d_gene: .
v_gene: TRBV20-1
j_gene: TRBJ1-1
CDR3aa: CSASRRGGTEAFF
CDR3nt: TGCAGTGCTAGTCGGAGGGGAGGGACTGAAGCTTTCTTT

abundance: .
d_gene: .
v_gene: TRBV11-2
j_gene: TRBJ2-3
CDR3aa: CASSQRSQTTNSDTQYF
CDR3nt: TGTGCCAGCAGCCAACGATCACAGACAACTAACTCAGATACGCAGTATTTT

abundance: many
d_gene: .
v_gene: TRBV4-1
j_gene: TRBJ2-1
CDR3aa: CASSQDLGAYNEQFF
CDR3nt: TGCGCCAGCAGCCAAGATTTGGGGGCCTACAATGAGCAGTTCTTC

abundance: many
d_gene: TRBD1
v_gene: TRBV7-6
j_gene: TRBJ2-1
CDR3aa: CASSIRQGSYNEQFF
CDR3nt: TGTGCCAGCAGCATAAGACAGGGCTCCTACAATGAGCAGTTCTTC

abundance: many
d_gene: .
v_gene: TRBV6-5
j_gene: TRBJ1-2
CDR3aa: CASSREDYGYTF
CDR3nt: TGTGCCAGTTCGCGCGAGGATTATGGCTACACCTTC

abundance: many
d_gene: .
v_gene: TRBV5-1
j_gene: TRBJ2-1
CDR3aa: CASSPTGGGIGQFF
CDR3nt: TGCGCCAGCAGCCCCACAGGGGGGGGAATTGGGCAGTTCTTC

abundance: many
d_gene: TRBD2
v_gene: TRBV27
j_gene: TRBJ2-3
CDR3aa: CASSILAVTDTQYF
CDR3nt: TGTGCCAGCAGTATACTAGCGGTCACAGATACGCAGTATTTT

abundance: hyperexpanded
d_gene: .
v_gene: TRBV5-5
j_gene: TRBJ2-5
CDR3aa: CASSSRKTQYF
CDR3nt: TGTGCCAGCAGCTCGCGGAAAACCCAGTACTTC

abundance: many
d_gene: .
v_gene: TRBV5-1
j_gene: TRBJ2-1
CDR3aa: CASSSNYNEQFF
CDR3nt: TGCGCCAGCAGCTCGAATTACAATGAGCAGTTCTTC

abundance: many
d_gene: .
v_gene: TRBV3-1
j_gene: TRBJ2-7
CDR3aa: CASSQDPDILYEQYF
CDR3nt: TGTGCCAGCAGCCAAGATCCTGACATCCTATACGAGCAGTACTTC

abundance: many
d_gene: TRBD1
v_gene: TRBV28
j_gene: TRBJ2-1
CDR3aa: CASSVSGTGANEQFF
CDR3nt: TGTGCCAGCAGTGTCTCCGGGACAGGGGCCAATGAGCAGTTCTTC

abundance: many
d_gene: .
v_gene: TRBV6-2/TRBV6-3
j_gene: TRBJ2-2
CDR3aa: CASTGTGTGELFF
CDR3nt: TGTGCCAGCACCGGGACGGGCACCGGGGAGCTGTTTTTT

abundance: medium-sized
d_gene: TRBD1
v_gene: TRBV7-6
j_gene: TRBJ1-1
CDR3aa: CASSPRQGVNTEAFF
CDR3nt: TGTGCCAGCAGCCCAAGACAGGGGGTGAACACTGAAGCTTTCTTT

abundance: many
d_gene: TRBD1
v_gene: TRBV6-5
j_gene: TRBJ1-1
CDR3aa: CASSYLQGARSYTEAFF
CDR3nt: TGTGCCAGCAGTTACCTACAGGGGGCCCGAAGTTACACTGAAGCTTTCTTT

abundance: many
d_gene: .
v_gene: TRBV10-3
j_gene: TRBJ1-1
CDR3aa: CAISDIGEAFF
CDR3nt: TGTGCCATCAGTGACATAGGGGAGGCTTTCTTT

abundance: many
d_gene: TRBD2
v_gene: TRBV9
j_gene: TRBJ2-3
CDR3aa: CASSARLAQWDTQYF
CDR3nt: TGTGCCAGCAGCGCAAGACTAGCGCAATGGGATACGCAGTATTTT

abundance: many
d_gene: .
v_gene: TRBV5-1
j_gene: TRBJ2-7
CDR3aa: CASSLTDNYEQYF
CDR3nt: TGCGCCAGCAGCTTGACAGATAACTACGAGCAGTACTTC

abundance: many
d_gene: .
v_gene: TRBV3-1
j_gene: TRBJ2-7
CDR3aa: CASRVTGFSYEQYF
CDR3nt: TGTGCCAGCAGAGTTACAGGTTTCTCCTACGAGCAGTACTTC

abundance: many
d_gene: .
v_gene: TRBV5-4
j_gene: TRBJ2-6
CDR3aa: CASRGSGGANVLTF
CDR3nt: TGTGCCAGCAGAGGGAGCGGCGGGGCCAACGTCCTGACTTTC

abundance: many
d_gene: .
v_gene: TRBV21-1
j_gene: TRBJ1-5
CDR3aa: CASSKKCVGSYNQPQHF
CDR3nt: TGTGCCAGCAGCAAAAAGTGTGTCGGCAGTTACAATCAGCCCCAGCATTTT

abundance: few
d_gene: TRBD2
v_gene: TRBV4-2
j_gene: TRBJ2-5
CDR3aa: CASSQPGLAGQETQYF
CDR3nt: TGTGCCAGCAGCCAACCGGGACTAGCGGGCCAAGAGACCCAGTACTTC

abundance: few
d_gene: .
v_gene: TRBV24-1
j_gene: TRBJ2-2
CDR3aa: CATTQPHTGELFF
CDR3nt: TGTGCCACCACACAGCCACACACCGGGGAGCTGTTTTTT

abundance: many
d_gene: TRBD2
v_gene: TRBV5-6
j_gene: TRBJ2-7
CDR3aa: CASSSSGGAPDEQYF
CDR3nt: TGTGCCAGCAGCTCCTCGGGGGGGGCGCCTGACGAGCAGTACTTC

abundance: many
d_gene: .
v_gene: TRBV7-9
j_gene: TRBJ2-5
CDR3aa: CASSFARGFGGKETQYF
CDR3nt: TGTGCCAGCAGCTTTGCTCGGGGCTTTGGGGGGAAAGAGACCCAGTACTTC

abundance: .
d_gene: TRBD1
v_gene: TRBV6-5
j_gene: TRBJ1-6
CDR3aa: CASSYSTGSSYNSPLHF
CDR3nt: TGTGCCAGCAGTTACTCGACAGGGAGCTCCTATAATTCACCCCTCCACTTT

abundance: many
d_gene: TRBD1
v_gene: TRBV6-2/TRBV6-3
j_gene: TRBJ1-2
CDR3aa: CANSTTGGLPYGGYTF
CDR3nt: TGTGCCAACAGTACGACAGGGGGCCTGCCCTATGGGGGCTACACCTTC

abundance: medium-sized
d_gene: .
v_gene: TRBV27
j_gene: TRBJ1-1
CDR3aa: CASSPLEGWGTEAFF
CDR3nt: TGTGCCAGCAGTCCCCTCGAAGGCTGGGGCACTGAAGCTTTCTTT

abundance: .
d_gene: TRBD1
v_gene: TRBV2
j_gene: TRBJ2-2
CDR3aa: CARGDRNTGELFF
CDR3nt: TGTGCCAGAGGGGACAGAAACACCGGGGAGCTGTTTTTT

abundance: many
d_gene: .
v_gene: TRBV25-1
j_gene: TRBJ2-7
CDR3aa: CASSDLSRTYEQYF
CDR3nt: TGTGCCAGCTCGGACTTGTCAAGGACCTACGAGCAGTACTTC

abundance: medium-sized
d_gene: .
v_gene: TRBV20-1
j_gene: TRBJ2-5
CDR3aa: CSARGERAGWETQYF
CDR3nt: TGCAGTGCTAGGGGGGAAAGGGCGGGGTGGGAGACCCAGTACTTC

abundance: .
d_gene: .
v_gene: TRBV10-2
j_gene: TRBJ1-2
CDR3aa: CASRPGPQGHYGYTF
CDR3nt: TGCGCCAGCAGACCCGGCCCACAGGGACACTATGGCTACACCTTC

abundance: many
d_gene: .
v_gene: TRBV27
j_gene: TRBJ2-7
CDR3aa: CASSFALGGYEQYF
CDR3nt: TGTGCCAGCAGTTTTGCCCTAGGGGGCTACGAGCAGTACTTC

abundance: few
d_gene: .
v_gene: TRBV19
j_gene: TRBJ2-3
CDR3aa: CASSSQLAGVDTQYF
CDR3nt: TGTGCCAGTAGTTCCCAACTAGCTGGAGTAGATACGCAGTATTTT

abundance: medium-sized
d_gene: TRBD2
v_gene: TRBV4-1
j_gene: TRBJ2-1
CDR3aa: CASSQTRGGGEQFF
CDR3nt: TGCGCCAGCAGCCAGACTCGGGGGGGGGGTGAGCAGTTCTTC

abundance: many
d_gene: .
v_gene: TRBV3-1
j_gene: TRBJ2-3
CDR3aa: CASSQDIGRTDTQYF
CDR3nt: TGTGCCAGCAGCCAAGATATTGGTCGGACAGATACGCAGTATTTT

abundance: many
d_gene: .
v_gene: TRBV7-8
j_gene: TRBJ2-1
CDR3aa: CASSEGPSGEFF
CDR3nt: TGTGCCAGCAGCGAGGGTCCTTCTGGGGAGTTCTTC

abundance: .
d_gene: .
v_gene: TRBV7-8
j_gene: TRBJ2-5
CDR3aa: CASSLGAGRGEETQYF
CDR3nt: TGTGCCAGCAGCTTAGGGGCCGGGCGAGGGGAAGAGACCCAGTACTTC

abundance: many
d_gene: .
v_gene: TRBV5-1
j_gene: TRBJ1-1
CDR3aa: CASSLGLGANTEAFF
CDR3nt: TGCGCCAGCAGCTTGGGCCTGGGGGCGAACACTGAAGCTTTCTTT

abundance: few
d_gene: TRBD1
v_gene: TRBV7-9
j_gene: TRBJ2-7
CDR3aa: CASSLSGQGAYEQYF
CDR3nt: TGTGCCAGCAGCTTATCCGGACAGGGGGCATACGAGCAGTACTTC

abundance: many
d_gene: .
v_gene: TRBV5-6
j_gene: TRBJ2-7
CDR3aa: CASSSGQSSYEQYF
CDR3nt: TGTGCCAGCAGCTCCGGACAGTCCTCCTACGAGCAGTACTTC

abundance: few
d_gene: .
v_gene: TRBV15
j_gene: TRBJ2-7
CDR3aa: CATSSQADDGEQYF
CDR3nt: TGTGCCACCAGCAGCCAGGCGGACGATGGGGAGCAGTACTTC

abundance: .
d_gene: .
v_gene: TRBV18
j_gene: TRBJ2-3
CDR3aa: CASSPLQGTGTDTQYF
CDR3nt: TGTGCCAGCTCACCTTTACAGGGTACCGGGACAGATACGCAGTATTTT

abundance: many
d_gene: .
v_gene: TRBV28
j_gene: TRBJ1-1
CDR3aa: CASTDRLNTEAFF
CDR3nt: TGTGCCAGCACTGATCGTCTGAACACTGAAGCTTTCTTT

abundance: many
d_gene: .
v_gene: TRBV4-1
j_gene: TRBJ2-7
CDR3aa: CASSQGQSGYEQYF
CDR3nt: TGCGCCAGCAGCCAAGGACAGTCCGGCTACGAGCAGTACTTC

abundance: many
d_gene: TRBD1
v_gene: TRBV30
j_gene: TRBJ1-1
CDR3aa: CAWDYRGNEAFF
CDR3nt: TGTGCCTGGGATTACAGGGGAAATGAAGCTTTCTTT

abundance: many
d_gene: .
v_gene: TRBV9
j_gene: TRBJ2-3
CDR3aa: CASSVNGLPRDTQYF
CDR3nt: TGTGCCAGCAGCGTAAACGGACTCCCCAGGGATACGCAGTATTTT

abundance: many
d_gene: .
v_gene: TRBV18
j_gene: TRBJ1-5
CDR3aa: CASSPGAGTGSQPQHF
CDR3nt: TGTGCCAGCTCACCAGGAGCCGGGACGGGGAGTCAGCCCCAGCATTTT

abundance: many
d_gene: TRBD2
v_gene: TRBV10-3
j_gene: TRBJ2-1
CDR3aa: CAISARGGLFDEQFF
CDR3nt: TGTGCCATCAGTGCTCGGGGGGGGCTATTCGATGAGCAGTTCTTC

abundance: many
d_gene: .
v_gene: TRBV18
j_gene: TRBJ1-1
CDR3aa: CASSPMEARRMNTEAFF
CDR3nt: TGTGCCAGCTCACCAATGGAGGCGAGAAGGATGAACACTGAAGCTTTCTTT